This T cell receptor (beta chain) derives from a study of OX40 agonist ivuxolimab in advanced cancers. Overall study context: Ivuxolimab was delivered to patients intravenously every 2 weeks at doses spanning 0.01 to 10 mg/kg. Dose-escalation patients suffered from hepatocellular carcinoma, melanoma, renal cell or head and neck cancer. One patient with hepatocellular carcinoma and two with cutaneous melanoma, three in all, had partial responses. Overall study results and limits: In general, CD8+ T cells held more expanded clones than CD4+ did, on average.

Points on this clone: Its target is unknown.

V was cut by 4 bases and J by 2 bases, with 9 bases left in between. CDR1 PRHDT and CDR2 FYEKMQ come from the germline V gene (reference sequence). The CDR3 is 13 amino acids. Assay used: immunoSEQ multiplex PCR; TCRdb lists only in-frame clones, some missing. This repertoire shows about 26,000 clones, approximately 91% found once; its top ten account for approximately 23%. The chain combines TRBV13 with TRBJ2-7; D gene unclear. The sequence was obtained from an adult with an advanced solid tumor such as melanoma, head and neck, liver or kidney cancer. The sample consisted of CD4+ or CD8+ T cells sorted from blood, taken in a trial of the OX40 agonist ivuxolimab. CDR3 DNA: TGTGCCAGCAGCTGGGCCTCCACCTACGAGCAGTACTTC. It yields the protein CASSWASTYEQYF. Using reference TRBV13 and TRBJ2-7 for the parts outside the CDR3, the full variable domain is AAGVIQSPRHLIKEKRETATLKCYPIPRHDTVYWYQQGPGQDPQFLISFYEKMQSDKGSIPDRFSAQQFSDYHSELNMSSLELGDSALYFCASSWASTYEQYFGPGTRLTVT.